This TCR beta chain was sequenced in a study of tumour-infiltrating T cells in Burkitt lymphoma. General study points: Several public clonotypes were shared across many Burkitt lymphoma patients.

This clone was counted only a few times. The antigen is unknown. TCRdb keeps only in-frame clones here, not all; method: immunoSEQ multiplex PCR. The table includes around 45,000 clones, around a third detected once. CDR1 SGHKS and CDR2 YYEKEE come from the germline V gene (reference sequence). The length of the CDR3 is 12 residues. V lost 0 bases and J 4 bases, leaving 4 bases between the germline ends. The clonotype was recovered from a human donor with Burkitt lymphoma. Source material: tumor tissue. The chain joins TRBV5-5 to TRBJ1-2; the D is unclear. This CDR3 is CASSLGTYGYTF. The DNA for the CDR3 is TGTGCCAGCAGCTTGGGTACCTATGGCTACACCTTC.